This is a list of T cell receptor beta chains from one sample in a study of blood T cells in healthy people across ages. MiXCR was run by TCRdb on the 5' RACE reads, yielding one entry per CDR3 protein. The table records approximately 2,000,000 distinct CDR3 sequences, around 42% of them present only once. Sequences were obtained from blood. The receptors shown here come from a human donor in good health. Both conserved end residues are part of each CDR3. The D gene is left open where the match is weak. A clone size is listed for some rows: how often the clone was seen (once, few, many), or a class if it is expanded.

v_call,j_call,d_call,clone_size,cdr3_aa,cdr3_nt
TRBV4-1,TRBJ2-7,.,many,CASSQYQGSPYEQYF,TGCGCCAGCAGCCAATATCAGGGGAGCCCCTACGAGCAGTACTTC
TRBV13,TRBJ2-2,TRBD1,.,CASSIWTGGSTGELFF,TGTGCCAGCAGCATCTGGACAGGGGGCTCGACCGGGGAGCTGTTTTTT
TRBV20-1,TRBJ2-7,.,.,CSGSPGHDAYEQYF,TGCAGTGGCTCACCGGGACATGACGCCTACGAGCAGTACTTC
TRBV9,TRBJ2-7,.,.,CALGRLDSITLEQYF,TGTGCCTTAGGACGACTAGACAGCATAACCCTCGAGCAGTACTTC
TRBV12-3/TRBV12-4,TRBJ2-7,.,.,CASSTTLGPPGYEQYF,TGTGCCAGCAGTACTACCCTGGGACCCCCTGGGTACGAGCAGTACTTC
TRBV25-1,TRBJ1-3,.,.,CASTEGITIYF,TGTGCCAGCACCGAGGGCATCACCATATATTTT
TRBV7-2,TRBJ2-7,TRBD1,many,CASSRQGAYEQYF,TGTGCCAGCAGCCGACAGGGCGCCTACGAGCAGTACTTC
TRBV4-2,TRBJ2-5,TRBD2,.,CASSRGLAGAYQETQYF,TGTGCCAGCAGCCGAGGACTAGCGGGGGCTTACCAAGAGACCCAGTACTTC
TRBV7-2,TRBJ2-7,.,.,CASSLDGISYEQYF,TGTGCCAGCAGCTTAGATGGGATTTCCTACGAGCAGTACTTC
TRBV29-1,TRBJ1-1,TRBD1,few,CSVEWQGDTEAFF,TGCAGCGTTGAATGGCAGGGGGACACTGAAGCTTTCTTT
TRBV10-3,TRBJ1-3,TRBD1,.,CAISEGAGGANTIYF,TGTGCCATCAGTGAAGGCGCAGGGGGAGCAAACACCATATATTTT
TRBV9,TRBJ2-1,TRBD1,.,CASSGTGATYNEQFF,TGTGCCAGCAGCGGGACAGGGGCCACCTACAATGAGCAGTTCTTC
TRBV15,TRBJ1-2,.,.,CATSRDLSGYGYTF,TGTGCCACCAGCAGAGATTTGTCGGGGTATGGCTACACCTTC
TRBV7-9,TRBJ2-5,.,.,CASSPRIGVQETQYF,TGTGCCAGCAGCCCACGAATCGGGGTGCAAGAGACCCAGTACTTC
TRBV27,TRBJ1-1,.,.,CASSIGTPAFGTEAFF,TGTGCCAGCAGTATAGGGACTCCCGCCTTTGGCACTGAAGCTTTCTTT
TRBV6-5,TRBJ1-5,.,few,CASWSFRGNQPQHF,TGTGCCAGCTGGTCGTTCCGGGGCAATCAGCCCCAGCATTTT
TRBV12-3/TRBV12-4,TRBJ2-7,.,.,CASSLVPSPYEQYF,TGTGCCAGCAGTTTAGTACCATCGCCCTACGAGCAGTACTTC
TRBV20-1,TRBJ2-5,.,few,CSARPLGGQETQYF,TGCAGTGCTAGACCTCTAGGGGGCCAAGAGACCCAGTACTTC
TRBV6-5,TRBJ2-7,TRBD1,.,CASSPRTGISEQYF,TGTGCCAGCAGTCCCCGGACAGGGATTTCCGAGCAGTACTTC
TRBV20-1,TRBJ2-1,.,.,CSASVADYNEQFF,TGCAGTGCTAGCGTGGCAGACTACAATGAGCAGTTCTTC
TRBV7-2,TRBJ1-6,TRBD1,.,CASSPGGTSPLHF,TGTGCCAGCAGCCCAGGGGGCACTTCACCCCTCCACTTT
TRBV7-6,TRBJ2-7,.,.,CASSRTDSYDQYF,TGTGCCAGCAGCCGGACAGACTCCTACGATCAGTACTTC
TRBV6-5,TRBJ1-1,.,.,CASRRGSTEAFF,TGTGCCAGCAGGAGGGGGAGCACTGAAGCTTTCTTT
TRBV3-1,TRBJ1-1,.,.,CASSQWGVDTEAFF,TGTGCCAGCAGCCAATGGGGTGTTGACACTGAAGCTTTCTTT
TRBV2,TRBJ2-3,.,.,CASKGSGDTQYF,TGTGCCAGCAAGGGGAGCGGGGATACGCAGTATTTT